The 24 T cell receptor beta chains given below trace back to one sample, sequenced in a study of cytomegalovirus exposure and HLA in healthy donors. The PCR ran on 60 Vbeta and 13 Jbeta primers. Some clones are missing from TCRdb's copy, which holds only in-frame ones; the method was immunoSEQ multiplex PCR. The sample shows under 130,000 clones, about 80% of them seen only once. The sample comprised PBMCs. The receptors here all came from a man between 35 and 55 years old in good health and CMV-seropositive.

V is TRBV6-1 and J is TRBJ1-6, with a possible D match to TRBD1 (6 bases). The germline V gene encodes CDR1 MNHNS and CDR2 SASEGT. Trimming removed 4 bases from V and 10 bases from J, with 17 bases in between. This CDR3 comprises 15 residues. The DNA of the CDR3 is TGTGCCAGCAGTGCCCGCGGACAGCAGGCCTCACCCCTCCACTTT. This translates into CASSARGQQASPLHF.

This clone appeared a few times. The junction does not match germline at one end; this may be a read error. CDR3 amino acids: CPRWGGSGNTIYF. The CDR3 bases are TGTCCCAGATGGGGGGGATCCGGAAACACCATATATTTT. The chain employs TRBV5-8 and TRBJ1-3, with D possibly matching TRBD1 (5 bases). Germline lookup yields CDR1 SGHTS and CDR2 YDEGEE. The CDR3 has 13 amino acids.

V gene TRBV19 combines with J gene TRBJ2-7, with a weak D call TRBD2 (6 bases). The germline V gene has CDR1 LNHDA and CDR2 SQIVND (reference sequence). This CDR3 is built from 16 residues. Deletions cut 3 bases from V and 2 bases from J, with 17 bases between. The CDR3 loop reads CASSIVAGTTTYEQYF. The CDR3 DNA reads TGTGCCAGTAGTATTGTGGCGGGGACCACCACCTACGAGCAGTACTTC.

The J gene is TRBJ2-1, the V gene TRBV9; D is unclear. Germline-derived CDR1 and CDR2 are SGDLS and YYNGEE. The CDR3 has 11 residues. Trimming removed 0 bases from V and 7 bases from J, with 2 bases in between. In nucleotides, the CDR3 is TGTGCCAGCAGCGTAGCAAATGAGCAGTTCTTC. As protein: CASSVANEQFF.

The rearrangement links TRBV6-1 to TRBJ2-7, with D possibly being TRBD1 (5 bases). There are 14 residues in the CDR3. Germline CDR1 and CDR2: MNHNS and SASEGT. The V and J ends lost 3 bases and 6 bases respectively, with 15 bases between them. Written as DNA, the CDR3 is TGTGCCAGCAGTGAGTGGCAGGGTAGAAGCGAGCAGTACTTC. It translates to CASSEWQGRSEQYF.

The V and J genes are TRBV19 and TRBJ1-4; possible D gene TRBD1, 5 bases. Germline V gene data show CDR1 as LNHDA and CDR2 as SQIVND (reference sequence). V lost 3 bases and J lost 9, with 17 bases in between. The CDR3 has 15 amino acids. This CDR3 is CASSIGGTQAQKLFF. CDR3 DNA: TGTGCCAGTAGTATCGGAGGGACCCAGGCGCAAAAACTGTTTTTT.

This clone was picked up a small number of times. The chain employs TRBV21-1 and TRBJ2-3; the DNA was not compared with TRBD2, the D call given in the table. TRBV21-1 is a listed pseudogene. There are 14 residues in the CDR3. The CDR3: CASSKGGGGDTQYF. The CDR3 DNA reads TGTGCCAGCAGCAAAGGGGGCGGGGGAGATACGCAGTATTTT.

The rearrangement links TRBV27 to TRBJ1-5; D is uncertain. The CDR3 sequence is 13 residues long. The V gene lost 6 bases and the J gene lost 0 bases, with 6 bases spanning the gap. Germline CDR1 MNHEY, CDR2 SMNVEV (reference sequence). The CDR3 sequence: CASSFYSNQPQHF. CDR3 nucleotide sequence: TGTGCCAGCAGCTTCTATAGCAATCAGCCCCAGCATTTT.

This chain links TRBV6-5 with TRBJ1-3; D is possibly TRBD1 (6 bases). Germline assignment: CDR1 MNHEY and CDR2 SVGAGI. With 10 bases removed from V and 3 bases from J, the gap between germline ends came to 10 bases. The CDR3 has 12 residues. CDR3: CATQGYGNTIYF. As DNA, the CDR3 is TGTGCCACCCAGGGGTATGGAAACACCATATATTTT.

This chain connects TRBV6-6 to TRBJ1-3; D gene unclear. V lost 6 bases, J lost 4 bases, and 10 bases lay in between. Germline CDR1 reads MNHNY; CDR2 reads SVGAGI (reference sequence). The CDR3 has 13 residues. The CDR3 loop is CASRTPGGNTIYF. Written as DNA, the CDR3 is TGTGCCAGCAGGACACCGGGGGGAAACACCATATATTTT.

CDR3 sequence reads: CASGSRLAAQDTQYF. The CDR3 nucleotides are TGTGCTAGTGGTTCCAGACTAGCCGCGCAGGATACGCAGTATTTT. V usage is TRBV12-5 and J usage is TRBJ2-3; the match to TRBD2 covers 7 bases. V lost 4 bases and J lost 6; bases outside the gene matches: 10. Germline V gives CDR1 LGHNT, CDR2 FRNRAP. The CDR3 runs 15 residues.

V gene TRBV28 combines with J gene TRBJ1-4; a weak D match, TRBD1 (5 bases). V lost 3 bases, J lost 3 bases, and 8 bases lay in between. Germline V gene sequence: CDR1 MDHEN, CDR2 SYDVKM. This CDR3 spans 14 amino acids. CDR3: CASSLGQPNEKLFF. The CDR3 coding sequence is TGTGCCAGCAGTTTGGGGCAGCCTAATGAAAAACTGTTTTTT.

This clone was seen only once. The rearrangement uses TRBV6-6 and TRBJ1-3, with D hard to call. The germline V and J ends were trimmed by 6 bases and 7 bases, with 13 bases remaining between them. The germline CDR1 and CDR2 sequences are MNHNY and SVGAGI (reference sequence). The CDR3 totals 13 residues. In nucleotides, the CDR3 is TGTGCCAGCAGCCGCGGGAAAATCAACACCATATATTTT. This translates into CASSRGKINTIYF.

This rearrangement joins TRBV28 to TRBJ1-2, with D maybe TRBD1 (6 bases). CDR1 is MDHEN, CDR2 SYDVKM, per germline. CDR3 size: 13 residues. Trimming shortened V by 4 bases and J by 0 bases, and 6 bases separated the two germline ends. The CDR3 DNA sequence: TGTGCCAGCAGTTGGACAGCTAACTATGGCTACACCTTC. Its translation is CASSWTANYGYTF.

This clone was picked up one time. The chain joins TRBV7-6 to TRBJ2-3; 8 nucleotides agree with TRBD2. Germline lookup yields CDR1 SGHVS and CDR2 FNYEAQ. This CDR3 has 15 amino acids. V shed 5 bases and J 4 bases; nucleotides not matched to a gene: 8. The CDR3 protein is CASSPGLGSPDTQYF. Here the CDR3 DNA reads TGTGCCAGCAGCCCGGGACTAGGGTCCCCAGATACGCAGTATTTT.

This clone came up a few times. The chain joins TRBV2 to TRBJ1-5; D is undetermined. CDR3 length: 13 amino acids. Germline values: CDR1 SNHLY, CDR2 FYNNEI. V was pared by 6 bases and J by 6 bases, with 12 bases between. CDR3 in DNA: TGTGCCAGCAGGCTGAACGGGGTTCAGCCCCAGCATTTT. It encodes CASRLNGVQPQHF.

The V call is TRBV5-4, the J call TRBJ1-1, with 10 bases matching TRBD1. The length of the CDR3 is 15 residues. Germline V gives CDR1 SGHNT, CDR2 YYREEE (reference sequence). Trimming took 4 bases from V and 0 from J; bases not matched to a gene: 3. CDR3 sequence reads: CASSDRGHMNTEAFF. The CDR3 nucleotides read TGTGCCAGCAGCGACAGGGGGCATATGAACACTGAAGCTTTCTTT.

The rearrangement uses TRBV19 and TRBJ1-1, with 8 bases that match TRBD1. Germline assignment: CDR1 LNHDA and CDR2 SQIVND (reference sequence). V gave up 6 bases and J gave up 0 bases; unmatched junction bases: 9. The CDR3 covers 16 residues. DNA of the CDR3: TGTGCCAGTAGCCCTCCCAGGACAGGGATGAACACTGAAGCTTTCTTT. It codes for CASSPPRTGMNTEAFF.

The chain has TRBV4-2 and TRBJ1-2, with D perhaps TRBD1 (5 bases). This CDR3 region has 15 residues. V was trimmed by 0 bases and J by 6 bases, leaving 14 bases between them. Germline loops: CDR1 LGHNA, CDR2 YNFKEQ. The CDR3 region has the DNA TGTGCCAGCAGCCAAGATGCACAGGAAGGAGATGGCTACACCTTC. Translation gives CASSQDAQEGDGYTF.

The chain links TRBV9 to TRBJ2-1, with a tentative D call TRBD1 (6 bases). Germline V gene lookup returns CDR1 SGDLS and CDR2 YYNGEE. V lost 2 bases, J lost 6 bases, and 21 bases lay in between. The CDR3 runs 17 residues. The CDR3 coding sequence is TGTGCCAGCAGCGTCAGACCAGGGGCCCGAAGAGGCAATGAGCAGTTCTTC. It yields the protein CASSVRPGARRGNEQFF.

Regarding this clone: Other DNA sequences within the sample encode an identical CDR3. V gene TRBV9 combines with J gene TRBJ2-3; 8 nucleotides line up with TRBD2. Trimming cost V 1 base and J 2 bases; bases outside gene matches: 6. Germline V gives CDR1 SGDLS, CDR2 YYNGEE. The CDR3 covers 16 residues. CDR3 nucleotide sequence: TGTGCCAGCAGCGTAAGACGGGGGGGGATCACAGATACGCAGTATTTT. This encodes CASSVRRGGITDTQYF.

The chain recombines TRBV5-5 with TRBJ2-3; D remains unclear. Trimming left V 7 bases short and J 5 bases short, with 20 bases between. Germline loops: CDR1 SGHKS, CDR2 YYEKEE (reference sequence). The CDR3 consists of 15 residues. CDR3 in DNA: TGTGCCAGCCACTTGCTGGTACCCGGTCGAGATACGCAGTATTTT. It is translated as CASHLLVPGRDTQYF.

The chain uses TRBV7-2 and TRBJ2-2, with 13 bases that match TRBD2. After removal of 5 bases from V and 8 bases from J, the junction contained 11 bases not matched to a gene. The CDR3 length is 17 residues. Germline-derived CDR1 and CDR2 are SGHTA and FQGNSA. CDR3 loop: CASSGPGLAGWLGELFF. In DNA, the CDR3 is TGTGCCAGCAGCGGACCGGGACTAGCGGGGTGGTTAGGGGAGCTGTTTTTT.

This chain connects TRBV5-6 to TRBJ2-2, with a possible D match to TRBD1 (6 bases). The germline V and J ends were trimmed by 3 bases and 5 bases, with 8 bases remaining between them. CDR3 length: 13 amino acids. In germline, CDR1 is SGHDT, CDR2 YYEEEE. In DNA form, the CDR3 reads TGTGCCAGCAGCTACAGGGAAACCGGGGAGCTGTTTTTT. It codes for CASSYRETGELFF.